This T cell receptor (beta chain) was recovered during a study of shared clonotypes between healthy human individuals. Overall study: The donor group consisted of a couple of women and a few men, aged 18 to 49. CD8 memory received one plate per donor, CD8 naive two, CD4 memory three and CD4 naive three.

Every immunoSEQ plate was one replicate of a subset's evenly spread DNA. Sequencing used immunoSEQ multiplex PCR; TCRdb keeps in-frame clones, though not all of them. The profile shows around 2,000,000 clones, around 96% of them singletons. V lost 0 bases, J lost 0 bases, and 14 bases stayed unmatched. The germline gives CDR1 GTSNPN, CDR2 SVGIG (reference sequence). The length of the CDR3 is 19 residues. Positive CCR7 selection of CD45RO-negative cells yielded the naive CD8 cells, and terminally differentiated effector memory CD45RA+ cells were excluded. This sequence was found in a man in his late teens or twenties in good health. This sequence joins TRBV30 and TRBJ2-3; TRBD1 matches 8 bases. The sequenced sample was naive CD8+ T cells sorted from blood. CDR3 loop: CAWSVIGQGASVSTDTQYF. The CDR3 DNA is TGTGCCTGGAGTGTAATAGGGCAGGGGGCCAGCGTAAGCACAGATACGCAGTATTTT.